The 32 T cell receptor beta chains below all came from one sample that was sequenced in a study of control samples from healthy donors and cancer patients. TCRdb's table, derived via immunoSEQ multiplex PCR, lists solely in-frame clones and lacks some. The table records about 170,000 clones, 75% to 95% of them present only once. Sequenced sample: blood. Receptor source: a middle-aged woman in good health.

This clone has only one observation. This rearrangement joins TRBV10-3 to TRBJ2-1; TRBD2 matches 9 bases. CDR1 and CDR2 (germline): ENHRY, SYGVKD. J was trimmed by 4 bases and V by 0 bases; bases with no gene match: 1. The length of the CDR3 is 15 residues. The CDR3 DNA reads TGTGCCATCAGTGAGTCCACTAGCGGGTACAATGAGCAGTTCTTC. It is translated as CAISESTSGYNEQFF.

The CDR3 bases are TGTGCCAGCAGCCAAGAGGGCGGGGTTTCGGGAGCTTTCTTT. Amino acids: CASSQEGGVSGAFF. This sequence joins TRBV4-2 and TRBJ1-1; D uncertain. CDR3 length equals 14 residues. Germline CDR1 and CDR2: LGHNA and YNFKEQ. V was clipped by 0 bases and J by 10 bases, with 15 bases between them.

This clone was observed a handful of times. The genes are TRBV5-4 and TRBJ2-7, with D possibly matching TRBD1 (6 bases). The CDR3 contains 13 residues. Germline V gene lookup returns CDR1 SGHNT and CDR2 YYREEE (reference sequence). The V end lost 6 bases, the J end lost 3 bases, and 13 bases lay between the germline ends. The CDR3 here is CASNDDRLYEQYF. The DNA of the CDR3 is TGTGCCAGCAACGATGACAGGCTCTACGAGCAGTACTTC.

This chain connects TRBV5-1 to TRBJ2-1; weak D call: TRBD1 (6 bases). V was shortened by 2 bases and J by 7 bases, with 7 bases between the two germline ends. The germline V gene encodes CDR1 SGHRS and CDR2 YFSETQ. CDR3 size: 12 residues. CDR3 sequence (DNA): TGCGCCAGCAGCTTCAGGGGTAATGAGCAGTTCTTC. Protein product: CASSFRGNEQFF.

J is TRBJ2-2 and V is TRBV2; 7 bases line up with TRBD1. The V gene end was trimmed by 0 bases and the J gene end by 4 bases; junction bases not matched to a gene: 14. Germline V lookup: CDR1 SNHLY, CDR2 FYNNEI. CDR3 length: 19 residues. The CDR3 DNA is TGTGCCAGCAGTGAAGCGCAGGGGGTCAGGGGCCTCCCCACCGGGGAGCTGTTTTTT. Its translation is CASSEAQGVRGLPTGELFF.

This chain joins TRBV10-2 and TRBJ2-1; 8 nucleotides match TRBD1. Germline V gene sequence: CDR1 WSHSY, CDR2 SAAADI. Trimming took 2 bases from V and 0 from J; bases not matched to a gene: 3. The CDR3 runs 16 residues. CDR3 residues: CASSESRGLSYNEQFF. CDR3 in DNA: TGCGCCAGCAGTGAGAGCAGGGGGCTCTCCTACAATGAGCAGTTCTTC.

The V gene is TRBV5-1, the J gene TRBJ2-7; TRBD1 agrees at 7 bases. The CDR3 consists of 15 residues. The V segment lost 4 bases and the J segment 3 bases; nucleotides outside the gene matches: 10. Germline V gene lookup returns CDR1 SGHRS and CDR2 YFSETQ. CDR3 sequence (DNA): TGCGCCAGCAGCAAGTACGAGACAGGGATCTACGAGCAGTACTTC. Protein sequence: CASSKYETGIYEQYF.

The J gene is TRBJ1-2, the V gene TRBV29-1; D not certain. Germline loops: CDR1 SQVTM, CDR2 ANQGSEA. CDR3 length: 11 residues. Trimming removed 3 bases at V and 4 bases at J, with 6 bases between. CDR3 DNA sequence: TGCAGCGTTGATCGGGTCTATGGCTACACCTTC. This encodes CSVDRVYGYTF. Together with reference TRBV29-1 and TRBJ1-2, the CDR3 gives the full variable domain: SAVISQKPSRDICQRGTSLTIQCQVDSQVTMMFWYRQQPGQSLTLIATANQGSEATYESGFVIDKFPISRPNLTFSTLTVSNMSPEDSSIYLCSVDRVYGYTFGSGTRLTVV.

CDR3 nucleotide sequence: TGCGCCAGCAGCACGGGACCGGATAATCAGGGGATTGAGCAGTTCTTC. Amino acids: CASSTGPDNQGIEQFF. V is TRBV5-1 and J is TRBJ2-1; a possible D gene is TRBD1 (6 bases). CDR3 size: 16 residues. The ends were cut back, 4 bases at V and 9 bases at J, with 23 bases in the middle. The germline V gene has CDR1 SGHRS and CDR2 YFSETQ.

The chain couples TRBV18 to TRBJ2-1; D possibly corresponds to TRBD1 (6 bases). Trimming removed 3 bases at V and 5 bases at J, with 17 bases between. CDR3 length: 16 residues. The germline CDR1 and CDR2 sequences are KGHSH and LQKENI. The CDR3 region is CASSPGAGRKNNEQFF. CDR3 nucleotides: TGTGCCAGCTCACCGGGGGCCGGACGCAAAAACAATGAGCAGTTCTTC.

This rearrangement joins TRBV3-1 (or the pseudogene TRBV3-2) to TRBJ2-5, with 9 bases matching TRBD2. Germline CDR1 LGHDT, CDR2 YNNKEL (reference sequence). V was clipped by 8 bases and J by 5 bases; unmatched bases: 6. CDR3 length equals 13 residues. The CDR3 sequence is CASGPRGGETQYF. CDR3 coding DNA: TGTGCCAGCGGTCCGCGGGGGGGGGAGACCCAGTACTTC.

This clone was seen many times. J is TRBJ2-3 and V is TRBV6-4, with 9 bases aligning to TRBD2. With V trimmed by 0 bases and J by 2 bases, 0 bases remained unmatched. The CDR3 runs to 15 residues. Germline values: CDR1 MRHNA, CDR2 SNTAGT. As DNA, the CDR3 is TGTGCCAGCAGTGACTCGGGACTAGCCACAGATACGCAGTATTTT. It specifies CASSDSGLATDTQYF.

The chain couples TRBV2 to TRBJ1-2, with a weak D call TRBD1 (6 bases). The CDR3 contains 14 residues. In germline, CDR1 is SNHLY, CDR2 FYNNEI. V dropped 6 bases and J dropped 7 bases, with 18 bases sitting between them. CDR3 bases: TGTGCCAGCAGCCAACAGGGACGTTCAGGTGGCTACACCTTC. Translated: CASSQQGRSGGYTF.

This chain links TRBV3-1 (or the pseudogene TRBV3-2) with TRBJ1-3; D unresolved. CDR1 and CDR2 from the germline V gene are LGHDT and YNNKEL (reference sequence). This CDR3 contains 14 residues. V gave up 0 bases and J gave up 7 bases, with 10 bases separating them. The CDR3 spells CASSQDSIRNTIYF. The DNA for the CDR3 is TGTGCCAGCAGCCAAGATAGTATCAGGAACACCATATATTTT.

This clone was detected a few times. The rearrangement joins TRBV3-1 (or the pseudogene TRBV3-2) to TRBJ1-1; D remains unclear. Germline CDR1 and CDR2: LGHDT and YNNKEL (reference sequence). V was clipped by 4 bases and J by 4 bases, with 13 bases between them. This CDR3 spans 14 amino acids. The CDR3 DNA reads as TGTGCCAGCAGCCCCCTTATACCGGTCACTGAAGCTTTCTTT. This encodes CASSPLIPVTEAFF.

The chain couples TRBV11-2 to TRBJ2-5; 9 positions match TRBD2. The CDR3 loop spans 17 amino acids. The germline CDR1 and CDR2 sequences are SGHAT and FQNNGV. J was trimmed by 1 base and V by 5 bases; bases with no gene match: 11. This CDR3 is CASSPGWLAGSQETQYF. The CDR3 coding sequence is TGTGCCAGCAGCCCCGGTTGGCTAGCGGGGAGCCAAGAGACCCAGTACTTC.

This clone was picked up one time. The chain recombines TRBV6-6 with TRBJ2-5, with 8 bases fitting TRBD2. The CDR3 loop spans 16 amino acids. Germline assignment: CDR1 MNHNY and CDR2 SVGAGI (reference sequence). The V and J ends lost 2 bases and 3 bases, in that order; junction bases with no gene match: 8. The CDR3 bases are TGTGCCAGCAGTTACGACCGGGGGGGATCTAAAGAGACCCAGTACTTC. Protein sequence: CASSYDRGGSKETQYF.

The gene calls are TRBV5-1 and TRBJ2-2, with 8 bases matching TRBD2. There are 16 residues in the CDR3. Germline V gene data show CDR1 as SGHRS and CDR2 as YFSETQ. J gave up 3 bases and V 2 bases, and 6 bases lay outside the gene matches. Written as DNA, the CDR3 is TGCGCCAGCAGCTTACCGCGGCGGGGGGACACCGGGGAGCTGTTTTTT. This encodes CASSLPRRGDTGELFF.

The rearrangement uses TRBV2 and TRBJ2-3; D remains ambiguous. Trimming shortened V by 8 bases and J by 2 bases, and 8 bases separated the two germline ends. The germline gives CDR1 SNHLY, CDR2 FYNNEI. The CDR3 loop spans 12 amino acids. The CDR3 DNA is TGTGCCAGCCGGCCTGACACAGATACGCAGTATTTT. The encoded protein is CASRPDTDTQYF.

This chain links TRBV6-5 with TRBJ2-1, with D possibly TRBD2 on 6 matching bases. Germline CDR1 and CDR2: MNHEY and SVGAGI. The CDR3 length is 15 residues. V lost 8 bases and J lost 3, with 17 bases in between. The CDR3 region is CASATEGNYYNEQFF. CDR3 nucleotide sequence: TGTGCCAGCGCGACGGAGGGAAACTACTACAATGAGCAGTTCTTC.

The chain links TRBV21-1 to TRBJ2-5. TRBV21-1 is recorded as a pseudogene. This CDR3 comprises 13 residues. The CDR3, as DNA: TGTGCCAGCAGCCCAGGGGGGGCGGAGACCCAGTACTTC. Its translation is CASSPGGAETQYF.

This CDR3 reads CASSPDNNYGYTF. CDR3 DNA: TGTGCCAGCAGCCCCGACAATAACTATGGCTACACCTTC. The chain combines TRBV5-4 with TRBJ1-2; D unclear. The CDR3 covers 13 residues. Deletions cut 4 bases from V and 1 base from J, with 8 bases between. Germline V gives CDR1 SGHNT, CDR2 YYREEE (reference sequence). The variable domain in full, with the rest retrieved from reference TRBV5-4 and TRBJ1-2, is ETGVTQSPTHLIKTRGQQVTLRCSSQSGHNTVSWYQQALGQGPQFIFQYYREEENGRGNFPPRFSGLQFPNYSSELNVNALELDDSALYLCASSPDNNYGYTFGSGTRLTVV.

This clone was detected only once. The chain joins TRBV19 to TRBJ2-5, with 9 bases fitting TRBD2. The CDR3 is 13 residues long. Germline values: CDR1 LNHDA, CDR2 SQIVND (reference sequence). V lost 11 bases, J lost 5 bases, and 9 bases stayed unmatched. The CDR3 coding sequence is TGTGCCTCGGCGGGGGGGCGACTTGAGACCCAGTACTTC. The encoded protein is CASAGGRLETQYF.

This chain uses TRBV6-5 with TRBJ2-3, with TRBD2 identical over 10 bases. Trimming cost V 6 bases and J 6 bases; bases outside gene matches: 9. Germline-derived CDR1 and CDR2 are MNHEY and SVGAGI. The CDR3 extends over 15 amino acids. As DNA, the CDR3 is TGTGCCAGCAGGGGGGAGCGGGGGGGCTTGGATACGCAGTATTTT. Translating it yields CASRGERGGLDTQYF.

The genes are TRBV13 and TRBJ1-1, with TRBD1 matching over 7 bases. Germline V gene lookup returns CDR1 PRHDT and CDR2 FYEKMQ (reference sequence). The CDR3 is 14 residues long. Losses at the gene ends were 5 bases for V and 0 bases for J; bases not matched to a gene: 3. The CDR3, as DNA: TGTGCCAGCAGCACAGGGGAAATGAACACTGAAGCTTTCTTT. This gives the protein CASSTGEMNTEAFF.

This rearrangement joins TRBV11-2 to TRBJ2-2; TRBD2 matches at 7 bases. With 2 bases clipped from V and 4 bases from J, the junction kept 4 bases outside the gene matches. This CDR3 has 15 amino acids. CDR1 and CDR2 (germline): SGHAT, FQNNGV. In nucleotides, the CDR3 is TGTGCCAGCAGCTTAAGTGGGAGGGTCACCGGGGAGCTGTTTTTT. Amino acids: CASSLSGRVTGELFF.

The rearrangement joins TRBV2 to TRBJ1-1; D possibly corresponds to TRBD1 (5 bases). Germline-derived CDR1 and CDR2 are SNHLY and FYNNEI. V shed 6 bases and J shed 8 bases, with 22 bases lying between them. There are 15 residues in the CDR3. DNA of the CDR3: TGTGCCAGCAGACCTGTGGCGGGGGTGGTTGAGGAAGCTTTCTTT. It is translated as CASRPVAGVVEEAFF.

This clone came up once. This sample also contains other DNA sequences that code for the same CDR3. CDR3 DNA sequence: TGTGCCAGTAGTATAGCCAGCGGTGGCTACACCTTC. This translates into CASSIASGGYTF. The chain links TRBV19 to TRBJ1-2; the D is unclear. Trimming took 1 base from V and 7 from J, leaving 7 bases between them. Per germline, CDR1 LNHDA and CDR2 SQIVND (reference sequence). The CDR3 totals 12 residues.

The rearrangement links TRBV7-8 to TRBJ2-1, with a possible D match to TRBD1 (6 bases). CDR3 length: 16 residues. Trimming shortened V by 0 bases and J by 4 bases, and 13 bases separated the two germline ends. Germline loops: CDR1 SGHVS, CDR2 FQNEAQ. CDR3 sequence (DNA): TGTGCCAGCAGCTTAGCGCTTGACAGGCGGTACAATGAGCAGTTCTTC. This codes for CASSLALDRRYNEQFF.

This chain connects TRBV6-5 to TRBJ1-2; TRBD1 is a possible D gene (6 bases). The CDR3 has 13 amino acids. Trimming stripped 8 bases from V and 7 bases from J, with 17 bases between. Germline CDR1 MNHEY, CDR2 SVGAGI. This CDR3 is CASGRGQFSGYTF. In DNA form, the CDR3 reads TGTGCCAGCGGGCGAGGACAGTTCAGTGGCTACACCTTC.

The chain couples TRBV13 to TRBJ2-5; 10 bases map to TRBD2. Trimming took 3 bases from V and 0 from J; bases not matched to a gene: 4. Germline CDR1 is PRHDT and CDR2 is FYEKMQ (reference sequence). The CDR3 runs to 16 residues. Written as DNA, the CDR3 is TGTGCCAGCAGCTTGGGACTAGCGAAAAACCAAGAGACCCAGTACTTC. It yields the protein CASSLGLAKNQETQYF. Supplemented by reference TRBV13 and TRBJ2-5, the full variable domain reads AAGVIQSPRHLIKEKRETATLKCYPIPRHDTVYWYQQGPGQDPQFLISFYEKMQSDKGSIPDRFSAQQFSDYHSELNMSSLELGDSALYFCASSLGLAKNQETQYFGPGTRLLVL.

A few counts support this clone. The chain joins TRBV7-6 to TRBJ1-2, with 9 bases identical to TRBD1. The germline CDR1 and CDR2 sequences are SGHVS and FNYEAQ. This CDR3 has 14 amino acids. The ends lost 5 bases at V and 5 bases at J; junction bases unmatched: 6. CDR3: CASSADRGGYGYTF. DNA for the CDR3: TGTGCCAGCAGCGCGGACAGGGGAGGATATGGCTACACCTTC.